This TCR beta chain was captured by sequencing in a study of blood T cell repertoires in COVID-19. Study-level information: PBMCs, B-cell-depleted T cells, or T cells were the source of the cDNA or gDNA that made up the material.

CDR1 is MDHEN, CDR2 SYDVKM, per germline. V trimming: 4 bases; J trimming: 5 bases; junction bases outside the gene matches: 7. The CDR3 extends over 15 amino acids. TCRdb keeps only in-frame clones here, not all; method: immunoSEQ multiplex PCR. The sample contains about 120,000 clones, around 89% of which appear only once. The sample consisted of peripheral blood. The sequence derives from a man over 45 with acute or convalescent COVID-19. The rearrangement links TRBV28 to TRBJ2-7; 11 bases match TRBD2. Here the CDR3 reads CASSSPGLAVHEQYF. Written as DNA, the CDR3 is TGTGCCAGCAGTTCCCCGGGACTAGCGGTCCACGAGCAGTACTTC.